This T cell receptor beta chain was recovered during a study of Ad26.COV2.S vaccination and SARS-CoV-2 variants. At the level of the study: Of the COV1001 trial arms, the Ad26.COV2.S arm included the donor. Administration of Ad26.COV2.S was intramuscular, either once or twice 56 days apart. Whole-study findings and limits: It was vaccine recipients, not placebo recipients, who had the higher spike-specific TCR breadth. Reportedly, spike-specific CD8+ and CD4+ T cell responses achieved substantial breadth once vaccination had taken place.

Worth noting for this clone: Its specificity is unknown.

The sample's treatment: roughly 18 received Ad26.COV2.S at low or high dose, single or two shots; 5 received placebo; per-sample allocation not given. Repertoires come from day 63 after the first vaccine or placebo injection. With 8 bases clipped from V and 1 base from J, the junction kept 9 bases outside the gene matches. Germline V gene lookup returns CDR1 LGHDT and CDR2 YNNKEL (reference sequence). This CDR3 contains 16 residues. Sequenced by immunoSEQ multiplex PCR; TCRdb stores in-frame clones only, minus some. The sample consists of about 350,000 clones, 80% to 90% of them appearing once. V usage is TRBV3-1 (or the pseudogene TRBV3-2) and J usage is TRBJ2-2; TRBD2 matches 8 bases. The sample in question was peripheral blood, obtained in a trial of Ad26.COV2.S vaccine versus placebo. The source is a person aged 18 to 59 who received the Ad26.COV2.S COVID-19 vaccine or a placebo. This CDR3 is CASRSERGRNTGELFF. CDR3 coding DNA: TGTGCCAGCCGCTCCGAGCGGGGGAGGAACACCGGGGAGCTGTTTTTT.